The next 13 T cell receptor beta chains were all read from a single sample in a study of CD8 T cells in Susac syndrome. RNA, at about 0.45 to 1 ug, was reverse transcribed with random hexamers. TCRdb itself ran the immunoSEQ multiplex PCR reads through MiXCR, one entry per CDR3 protein. The sample has about 300,000 distinct CDR3 sequences; 89% are singletons. Sequenced input: CD8+ T cells from PBMCs. The receptors stem from a human donor with multiple sclerosis.

CDR3 loop: CASSARAGTNQPQHF. DNA of the CDR3: TGTGCCAGCAGCGCCAGGGCTGGGACGAATCAGCCCCAGCATTTT. The chain uses TRBV28 and TRBJ1-5, with a weak D call TRBD1 (5 bases). From germline, CDR1 is MDHEN and CDR2 SYDVKM. With 6 bases removed from V and 4 bases from J, the gap between germline ends came to 16 bases. This CDR3 region has 15 residues.

The count of this clonotype is one. The chain combines TRBV6-2 or TRBV6-3 with TRBJ2-7; D not resolved. Trimming left V 7 bases short and J 2 bases short, with 9 bases between. Germline V CDR1 and CDR2: MNHEY, SVGEGT. The CDR3 has 12 amino acids. CDR3 in amino acids: CASIGPTYEQYF. The CDR3 DNA follows: TGTGCCAGCATCGGCCCTACCTACGAGCAGTACTTC.

V usage is TRBV6-7 and J usage is TRBJ2-5; 11 bases fit TRBD2. TRBV6-7 is recorded as an ORF, its role being uncertain. The CDR3 is 17 residues long. The V gene end was trimmed by 10 bases and the J gene end by 1 base; junction bases not matched to a gene: 14. In nucleotides, the CDR3 is TGTGCCAACCCGGTCGTTCCTAGCGGGGGGACCCAAGAGACCCAGTACTTC. This encodes CANPVVPSGGTQETQYF.

The chain joins TRBV19 to TRBJ2-2; D uncertain. The CDR3 runs 14 residues. Trimming took off 7 bases at V and 4 bases at J, with 13 bases between the two ends. Germline V gene sequence: CDR1 LNHDA, CDR2 SQIVND (reference sequence). The DNA of the CDR3 is TGTGCCAGTACAGCGAGCCCGGGCACCGGGGAGCTGTTTTTT. Encoded protein: CASTASPGTGELFF.

The chain is built from TRBV12-3 or TRBV12-4 and TRBJ1-6, with a weak D call TRBD1 (5 bases). The V and J ends lost 5 bases and 0 bases respectively, with 26 bases between them. This CDR3 spans 21 amino acids. The CDR3 DNA reads TGTGCCAGCAGTGCCTATGACAGAATTCCCTCCCTAAGCTCCTATAATTCACCCCTCCACTTT. It yields the protein CASSAYDRIPSLSSYNSPLHF.

The chain combines TRBV18 with TRBJ2-3; possible D gene TRBD2, 5 bases. The CDR3 has 16 amino acids. The germline V gene has CDR1 KGHSH and CDR2 LQKENI. Between the trimmed V and J ends, which lost 3 bases and 1 base, there was a span of 14 bases. CDR3 sequence: CASSPNPWERTDTQYF. CDR3 coding DNA: TGTGCCAGCTCACCTAATCCCTGGGAGCGCACAGATACGCAGTATTTT.

The CDR3 is CASSLQGWLGETQYF. CDR3 DNA: TGTGCCAGCAGCTTGCAGGGGTGGCTGGGCGAGACCCAGTACTTC. The genes are TRBV5-6 and TRBJ2-5; D possibly corresponds to TRBD1 (6 bases). The CDR3 runs 15 residues. V was pared by 1 base and J by 5 bases, with 15 bases between. Germline values: CDR1 SGHDT, CDR2 YYEEEE.

The chain carries TRBV6-2 or TRBV6-3 and TRBJ2-2; either TRBD1 or TRBD2 may supply D (6 bases each). Trimming cost V 3 bases and J 0 bases, with 14 bases left between them. The CDR3 contains 17 residues. Germline CDR1 reads MNHEY; CDR2 reads SVGEGT. The CDR3 DNA is TGTGCCAGCAGTTATGGTACGGGGGCCGCGAACACCGGGGAGCTGTTTTTT. Residues: CASSYGTGAANTGELFF.

The V and J genes are TRBV12-3 or TRBV12-4 and TRBJ1-6; D remains ambiguous. Trimming took 0 bases from V and 11 from J, leaving 5 bases between them. The CDR3 has 12 amino acids. The CDR3 region is CASSLARAPLHF. DNA for the CDR3: TGTGCCAGCAGTTTAGCGAGGGCACCCCTCCACTTT.

This chain joins TRBV9 and TRBJ2-2, with D hard to call. The CDR3 has 19 residues. Germline V gene data show CDR1 as SGDLS and CDR2 as YYNGEE. V lost 0 bases to trimming and J lost 0 bases, with 18 bases between them. CDR3: CASSVAISPRQSNTGELFF. DNA of the CDR3: TGTGCCAGCAGCGTAGCTATATCACCACGCCAGTCGAACACCGGGGAGCTGTTTTTT.

The V and J genes are TRBV28 and TRBJ2-7, with a possible D match to TRBD2 (5 bases). The CDR3 runs to 14 residues. Germline V gives CDR1 MDHEN, CDR2 SYDVKM. V was clipped by 3 bases and J by 4 bases, with 13 bases between them. This CDR3 is CASSLSPPGYEQYF. CDR3 bases: TGTGCCAGCAGTTTGAGTCCCCCGGGGTACGAGCAGTACTTC.

This rearrangement joins TRBV5-5 to TRBJ2-7; D is unresolved. The CDR3 contains 13 residues. With 3 bases removed from V and 2 bases from J, the gap between germline ends came to 9 bases. The germline V gene has CDR1 SGHKS and CDR2 YYEKEE (reference sequence). The DNA of the CDR3 is TGTGCCAGCAGCTCAAGGCCGGCCTACGAGCAGTACTTC. Its translation is CASSSRPAYEQYF.

This clonotype was detected only once. The V and J genes are TRBV9 and TRBJ2-4, with a tentative D call TRBD1 (5 bases). The CDR3 runs 17 residues. CDR1 and CDR2 from the germline V gene are SGDLS and YYNGEE. The V gene lost 7 bases and the J gene lost 1 base, with 21 bases spanning the gap. The CDR3 region is CASVLFYRSSAKNIQYF. DNA of the CDR3: TGTGCCAGCGTACTCTTCTACAGGTCTTCCGCCAAAAACATTCAGTACTTC.